Listed below are T cell receptor beta chains from one sample, sequenced in a study of shared clonotypes between healthy human individuals. Sequencing was performed with immunoSEQ multiplex PCR; in TCRdb, only in-frame clones are kept and a portion is missing. This table has over a million clones, approximately 78% appearing once. Sequenced input: memory CD4+ T cells from PBMCs. The source of these receptors is a man between 18 and 35 years old in good health. Some clones in this sample may be carry-over from other donors' samples. Both conserved end residues are part of each CDR3. The order of the fields is clone size, J gene, V gene, D gene, CDR3 DNA, CDR3 protein. The D gene is left open where the match is weak. Clone size is shown for a subset of rows, as once, few, many or a class of expanded clone.

-,TRBJ2-5,TRBV5-1,TRBD2,TGCGCCAGCAGCTTGGTGGGAGGGCCCTGGGAGACCCAGTACTTC,CASSLVGGPWETQYF
few,TRBJ2-7,TRBV10-3,TRBD2,TGTGCTCAAGGCGGGAGTGGGTACGAGCAGTACTTC,CAQGGSGYEQYF
-,TRBJ2-7,TRBV18,-,TGTGCCAGCTCACCCTTGGTTCAGGGTCCCTACGAGCAGTACTTC,CASSPLVQGPYEQYF
-,TRBJ1-1,TRBV10-2,-,TGCGCCACCACAGCCGACCGGGTCGTGAACACTGAAGCTTTCTTT,CATTADRVVNTEAFF
many,TRBJ1-1,TRBV4-1,-,TGCGCCAGCACACACAGCCTAATGAACACTGAAGCTTTCTTT,CASTHSLMNTEAFF
-,TRBJ1-5,TRBV6-4,-,TGTGCCAGCAGTTTGTTCGCAGGGGTAGGTCCCCAGCATTTT,CASSLFAGVGPQHF
-,TRBJ1-3,TRBV5-4,-,TGTGCCAGCAGCTTACAGGGAGTTGGAAACACCATATATTTT,CASSLQGVGNTIYF
-,TRBJ1-2,TRBV5-8,-,TGTGCCAGCAGCTTGGCCGGAAGCTGGGGAGGCTACACCTTC,CASSLAGSWGGYTF
-,TRBJ2-5,TRBV7-7,-,TGTGCCAGCAGCCCTAGTCCACAGGGAAGGGAGACCCAGTACTTC,CASSPSPQGRETQYF
-,TRBJ2-5,TRBV9,TRBD1,TGTGCCAGCAGCCCGACAGGGTCTAACCAAGAGACCCAGTACTTC,CASSPTGSNQETQYF
-,TRBJ2-1,TRBV10-3,TRBD2,TGTGCCATCAATCGACTAGCGGGAGTTGATACCTACAATGAGCAGTTCTTC,CAINRLAGVDTYNEQFF
-,TRBJ1-2,TRBV28,TRBD1,TGTGCCAGCATCCCCAGCGGGACAGGGGGCGACAGTGGCTACACCTTC,CASIPSGTGGDSGYTF
-,TRBJ2-3,TRBV28,-,TGTGCCAGCAGTTCTGGGACAGATACGCAGTATTTT,CASSSGTDTQYF
once,TRBJ2-2,TRBV5-1,-,TGCGCCAGCAGCTTGGGAGCGGCCGTAACCGGGGAGCTGTTTTTT,CASSLGAAVTGELFF
few,TRBJ2-7,TRBV7-9,TRBD2,TGTGCCAGCAGCGTAAAGAGCGGGGTGGGCTCCTACGAGCAGTACTTC,CASSVKSGVGSYEQYF
-,TRBJ2-1,TRBV18,-,TGTGCCAGCTCACTCCAAGACGAGCAGTTCTTC,CASSLQDEQFF
-,TRBJ1-1,TRBV28,TRBD1,TGTGCCAGCAGTCCGACAGGGAGGGCCACTGAAGCTTTCTTT,CASSPTGRATEAFF
-,TRBJ2-7,TRBV12-5,-,TGTGCTAGTGCCCCTCCCGGACGGTCCTACGAGCAGTACTTC,CASAPPGRSYEQYF
-,TRBJ2-2,TRBV30,-,TGTGCCTACTTAAAGGGACAAATGAACACCGGGGAGCTGTTTTTT,CAYLKGQMNTGELFF
-,TRBJ2-6,TRBV5-6,-,TGTGCCAGCAGCTTGGGGGTCTCTGGGGCCAACGTCCTGACTTTC,CASSLGVSGANVLTF
-,TRBJ2-5,TRBV28,TRBD2,TGTGCCAGCAGCCGTGCGGTGCTAGCGGGAGGGCGGGAGACCCAGTACTTC,CASSRAVLAGGRETQYF
-,TRBJ2-3,TRBV27,TRBD1,TGTGCCAGCAGCCCTCAGGGGGCGACAGATACGCAGTATTTT,CASSPQGATDTQYF
-,TRBJ2-1,TRBV2,TRBD2,TGTGCCAGCCAGGCGCCAGCGGGGTACAATGAGCAGTTCTTC,CASQAPAGYNEQFF
few,TRBJ2-2,TRBV30,-,TGTGCCTGGAGTGTACGAGGCACCGGGGAGCTGTTTTTT,CAWSVRGTGELFF
-,TRBJ2-1,TRBV27,-,TGTGCCAGCAGTTTTTTAGCCAGGGGGAGGAGGGGTGAGCAGTTCTTC,CASSFLARGRRGEQFF